The clone carrying this T cell receptor (beta chain) occurred many times. This sample was included in a study of response to subunit inactivated influenza vaccine. TCRdb recomputed calls from the RT-PCR reads with MiXCR, one row per CDR3 protein. The sample has 500,000 to 600,000 distinct CDR3 sequences, about 17% seen once. The sequence was collected from a man between 50 and 70 years old who received an inactivated influenza vaccine. Material: CD4+ T cells sorted from PBMCs, obtained around 2 years after vaccination.

The CDR3 DNA sequence: TGCGCCAGCAGCTTGGCCAGGAAAATTCAAGAGACCCAGTACTTC. Amino acid sequence: CASSLARKIQETQYF. The chain links TRBV5-1 to TRBJ2-5; D gene uncertain. The germline V and J ends were trimmed by 0 bases and 2 bases, with 11 bases remaining between them. Per the germline V gene, CDR1 is SGHRS and CDR2 is YFSETQ. This CDR3 is built from 15 residues.